These T cell receptor beta chains were read from a single sample in a study of technical replicates of blood from a handful of donors. Clones were read by immunoSEQ multiplex PCR, and TCRdb kept only the in-frame ones, dropping some. Of 65,000 to 95,000 clones in the sample, around 97% are singletons; the top ten hold roughly 0.3%. Sequenced material: T cells isolated from PBMCs. All receptors derive from a human donor in good health. CDR3s include the opening cysteine and the closing phenylalanine or tryptophan.

CDR3 length	V gene	J gene	CDR3 protein
16	TRBV7-2	TRBJ2-2	CASSWTGGKQTGELFF
13	TRBV4-2	TRBJ2-7	CASSQDRVYEQYF
16	TRBV27	TRBJ2-1	CASVPKGDRGYDEQFF
13	TRBV4-3	TRBJ2-7	CASSHRYGYEQYF
14	TRBV6-1	TRBJ2-7	CASSELGDFALQYF
15	TRBV30	TRBJ2-5	CAWSTRPGGQKTQYF
18	TRBV7-9	TRBJ1-3	CASSPHPGQGAPGNTIYF
13	TRBV6-1	TRBJ2-7	CASSATWLEEQYF
12	TRBV5-1	TRBJ2-3	CASMVSADTQYF
14	TRBV9	TRBJ2-7	CASSPSGRLYEQYF
12	TRBV6-5	TRBJ2-5	CASRSGLETQYF
14	TRBV13	TRBJ2-4	CASSQTGGKNIQYF
11	TRBV7-9	TRBJ2-2	CASSFPGELFF
15	TRBV27	TRBJ2-3	CASSLAGVSTDTQYF
14	TRBV6-1	TRBJ2-1	CASGWSGDYNEQFF
16	TRBV28	TRBJ1-3	CASSLFGSFSGNTIYF
14	TRBV5-4	TRBJ2-3	CASSLGGSTDTQYF
14	TRBV9	TRBJ1-2	CASSTRTDGYGYTF
14	TRBV5-5	TRBJ2-3	CASSLAFSTDTQYF
14	TRBV7-3	TRBJ2-1	CASSSRDYLSEQFF
15	TRBV30	TRBJ2-1	CAWSVQLAVLNEQFF
13	TRBV5-6	TRBJ2-3	CASSPLTGYPQYF
13	TRBV5-1	TRBJ2-1	CASSLAGVTEQFF
14	TRBV18	TRBJ2-1	CASSPPTQGNEQFF
16	TRBV13	TRBJ2-1	CASSLLASSIHNEQFF
12	TRBV2	TRBJ2-5	CASRGLEETQYF
18	TRBV9	TRBJ2-5	CASSEGMLGALYQETQYF
13	TRBV28	TRBJ2-7	CASSFEEIYEQYF
18	TRBV6-1	TRBJ2-5	CASSEALRDRVIEETQYF
15	TRBV28	TRBJ2-7	CASSSGDRDSYAQYF
12	TRBV28	TRBJ2-1	CASGGAYNEQFF
14	TRBV6-1	TRBJ2-7	CASSWDRADYEQYF
13	TRBV27	TRBJ2-7	CASSFSGTGEQYF
15	TRBV9	TRBJ2-2	CASSVGGSNTGELFF
12	TRBV5-5	TRBJ2-7	CASSLQGYEQYF
15	TRBV27	TRBJ2-1	CASSSFLGQSNEQFF
12	TRBV6-5	TRBJ1-5	CASSTGNQPQHF
16	TRBV6-7	TRBJ2-2	CASSYDWEGDTGELFF
14	TRBV11-3	TRBJ2-7	CASSLVGGGYEQYF
15	TRBV9	TRBJ2-7	CASSVSGTSVYEQYF
19	TRBV9	TRBJ2-5	CASSGGGFDSSGRQETQYF
14	TRBV7-9	TRBJ2-7	CASSTSGLTYEQYF
15	TRBV5-5	TRBJ1-4	CASSLIETGNEKLFF
15	TRBV5-1	TRBJ2-3	CASSSKSGSTDTQYF
15	TRBV19	TRBJ1-1	CASSTRGIMNTEAFF
13	TRBV5-1	TRBJ2-4	CASSLMGQHIQYF
15	TRBV19	TRBJ2-3	CASSIRGLARDTQYF
13	TRBV29-1	TRBJ1-4	CSVDQGANEKLFF
12	TRBV28	TRBJ2-7	CASGTEVREQYF
12	TRBV30	TRBJ2-1	CAWSTWANEQFF
15	TRBV7-9	TRBJ1-2	CASSYPGTGSSGYTF
15	TRBV7-3	TRBJ2-1	CASSLGGRAFDEQFF
12	TRBV11-2	TRBJ2-7	CASSLVVSEQYF
13	TRBV7-9	TRBJ1-2	CASSFSQGYGYTF
15	TRBV11-2	TRBJ2-5	CASSPGLAGRETQYF